Shown below are 20 T cell receptor beta chains from a single sample sequenced in a study of T-cell memory formation after mild COVID-19. One entry per CDR3 protein results from TCRdb running MiXCR on the 5' RACE reads. The data contain fewer than 550,000 distinct CDR3 sequences, 20% of them singletons. The specimen sequenced was PBMCs or a T cell subset sorted from them (not recorded which). These receptors all come from an adult woman who had mild COVID-19 (a few samples of this study predate the infection). Cell type and time point are not known.

This clonotype was recorded a few times. This rearrangement joins TRBV5-5 to TRBJ2-5; D might be TRBD1 (8 bases). Germline CDR1 reads SGHKS; CDR2 reads YYEKEE (reference sequence). The CDR3 spans 14 residues. The V end was cut by 1 base, the J end by 7 bases, with 14 bases between. The CDR3 bases are TGTGCCAGCAGCTTGAGAACAGGGGGGGGGACCCAGTACTTC. It codes for CASSLRTGGGTQYF.

The chain couples TRBV20-1 to TRBJ1-4; D not certain. In germline, CDR1 is DFQATT, CDR2 SNEGSKA (reference sequence). The CDR3 contains 14 residues. V lost 5 bases, J lost 10 bases, and 20 bases lay in between. The CDR3 DNA follows: TGCAGTGCTCCCCTCGTCTCTGGAGGCGGAAAACTGTTTTTT. It specifies CSAPLVSGGGKLFF.

The V gene is TRBV12-3 or TRBV12-4, the J gene TRBJ2-1; no clear D gene. The CDR3 totals 12 residues. V lost 10 bases and J 1 base, leaving 8 bases between the germline ends. The CDR3 DNA is TGTGCCATCGAAAGGTCCTACAATGAGCAGTTCTTC. This codes for CAIERSYNEQFF.

The chain uses TRBV10-3 and TRBJ2-7, with 9 bases identical to TRBD1. Germline-derived CDR1 and CDR2 are ENHRY and SYGVKD. The CDR3 contains 13 residues. J gave up 0 bases and V 7 bases, and 1 base lay outside the gene matches. CDR3 sequence (DNA): TGTGCCATCACGGGACAGGGCTCCTACGAGCAGTACTTC. This sequence encodes CAITGQGSYEQYF.

CDR3 in DNA: TGTGCCAGCTCACCAGCCTACACTGAAGCTTTCTTT. Amino acids: CASSPAYTEAFF. This chain joins TRBV18 and TRBJ1-1; D not certain. Germline lookup yields CDR1 KGHSH and CDR2 LQKENI. The ends were cut back, 2 bases at V and 3 bases at J, with 4 bases in the middle. This CDR3 region has 12 residues.

The sample holds a few counts of this clonotype. This chain joins TRBV20-1 and TRBJ2-3; tentative D call: TRBD2 (7 bases). The CDR3 has 14 residues. Germline lookup yields CDR1 DFQATT and CDR2 SNEGSKA (reference sequence). Here the CDR3 reads CRTTGGLSTDTQYF. The CDR3 DNA follows: TGCAGGACTACGGGGGGCCTCAGCACAGATACGCAGTATTTT.

The V gene is TRBV20-1, the J gene TRBJ2-3; D unclear. Deletions cut 6 bases from V and 0 bases from J, with 16 bases between. CDR3 size: 15 residues. Germline V gene sequence: CDR1 DFQATT, CDR2 SNEGSKA (reference sequence). CDR3 coding DNA: TGCAGTGCCCCTCTGGGCACAACTAGCACAGATACGCAGTATTTT. Amino acids: CSAPLGTTSTDTQYF.

Written as DNA, the CDR3 is TGTGCCACCAGTGACCGTCAAAACATGGGCACCGGGGAGCTGTTTTTT. The encoded protein is CATSDRQNMGTGELFF. The chain carries TRBV24-1 and TRBJ2-2, with D hard to call. Germline CDR1 is KGHDR and CDR2 is SFDVKD. The CDR3 contains 16 residues. V lost 4 bases, J lost 4 bases, and 15 bases lay in between.

This chain links TRBV20-1 with TRBJ1-1; tentatively, D is TRBD1 (6 bases). Per the germline V gene, CDR1 is DFQATT and CDR2 is SNEGSKA (reference sequence). This CDR3 comprises 13 residues. V lost 6 bases and J 7 bases, leaving 18 bases between the germline ends. DNA for the CDR3: TGCAGTGCAAAAAGGGGGGGTCACATTGAAGCTTTCTTT. Translation: CSAKRGGHIEAFF.

CDR3 in DNA: TGTGCCAGCAGCTTCGACGGGGGAGGTGGCTACACCTTC. It encodes CASSFDGGGGYTF. This rearrangement joins TRBV7-3 to TRBJ1-2; TRBD1 is a possible D gene (5 bases). This CDR3 has 13 residues. Trimming cost V 3 bases and J 7 bases, with 12 bases left between them. Germline lookup yields CDR1 SGHTA and CDR2 FQGTGA.

The chain combines TRBV5-1 with TRBJ2-1, with D maybe TRBD2 (7 bases). The V gene lost 3 bases and the J gene lost 7 bases, with 20 bases spanning the gap. CDR1 and CDR2 from the germline V gene are SGHRS and YFSETQ. The CDR3 runs 16 residues. The CDR3 nucleotides are TGCGCCAGCAGCTGGACTAGTGGGCAAGGGGGGAATGAGCAGTTCTTC. Translating gives CASSWTSGQGGNEQFF.

The chain employs TRBV5-1 and TRBJ2-5; 9 bases map to TRBD2. The CDR3 sequence is 15 residues long. CDR1 SGHRS and CDR2 YFSETQ come from the germline V gene. With V trimmed by 1 base and J by 2 bases, 3 bases remained unmatched. CDR3 region: CASSLSSGSQETQYF. The CDR3 bases are TGCGCCAGCAGCTTGAGTAGCGGGAGTCAAGAGACCCAGTACTTC.

This clonotype was seen only a few times. The V call is TRBV12-3 or TRBV12-4, the J call TRBJ1-2, with D hard to call. Trimming took off 4 bases at V and 7 bases at J, with 10 bases between the two ends. The CDR3 sequence is 12 residues long. The CDR3 reads CASSSRQLGYTF. CDR3 coding DNA: TGTGCCAGCAGTTCCAGACAACTTGGCTACACCTTC.

The chain employs TRBV3-1 and TRBJ1-4; D not certain. Germline CDR1 is LGHDT and CDR2 is YNNKEL (reference sequence). V gave up 1 base and J gave up 13 bases, with 16 bases separating them. The CDR3 loop spans 14 amino acids. The CDR3 sequence: CASSQGLAVGLLFF. Written as DNA, the CDR3 is TGTGCCAGCAGCCAAGGGTTAGCCGTCGGACTACTGTTTTTT.

This clonotype showed up just a few times. The chain is built from TRBV5-5 and TRBJ1-4; no reliable D call. This CDR3 has 14 amino acids. The ends were cut back, 1 base at V and 0 bases at J, with 4 bases in the middle. Germline V gives CDR1 SGHKS, CDR2 YYEKEE (reference sequence). The DNA of the CDR3 is TGTGCCAGCAGCTTGCTAACAACTAATGAAAAACTGTTTTTT. It codes for CASSLLTTNEKLFF.

Many counts were recorded for this clonotype. The gene calls are TRBV27 and TRBJ2-1; weak D call: TRBD2 (5 bases). Germline loops: CDR1 MNHEY, CDR2 SMNVEV (reference sequence). Trimming took 6 bases from V and 2 from J, leaving 8 bases between them. There are 13 residues in the CDR3. The CDR3 sequence is CASSPGTYNEQFF. CDR3 DNA: TGTGCCAGCAGCCCCGGGACCTACAATGAGCAGTTCTTC.

The CDR3 DNA reads TGTGCCAGCAGCGGAATCGGGGAGACCCAGTACTTC. As protein: CASSGIGETQYF. This chain links TRBV28 with TRBJ2-5; no definite D call. This CDR3 comprises 12 residues. The V end was cut by 6 bases, the J end by 5 bases, with 10 bases between. The germline V gene encodes CDR1 MDHEN and CDR2 SYDVKM.

This sequence joins TRBV6-2 or TRBV6-3 and TRBJ2-7; tentative D call: TRBD2 (5 bases). Germline CDR1 is MNHEY and CDR2 is SVGEGT. The CDR3 contains 15 residues. V lost 0 bases and J 2 bases, leaving 11 bases between the germline ends. The CDR3 loop is CASSYSGGLAYEQYF. The CDR3 DNA reads TGTGCCAGCAGTTACTCGGGCGGGCTAGCCTACGAGCAGTACTTC.

This clonotype was seen only a few times. The chain employs TRBV3-1 and TRBJ2-1; D uncertain. The germline V gene encodes CDR1 LGHDT and CDR2 YNNKEL (reference sequence). The V gene lost 3 bases and the J gene lost 6 bases, with 18 bases spanning the gap. The CDR3 is 16 residues long. Here the CDR3 DNA reads TGTGCCAGCAGCCATGAAGGGCGACGTCGACGCAATGAGCAGTTCTTC. It translates to CASSHEGRRRRNEQFF.

This chain connects TRBV4-1 to TRBJ1-4; tentatively, D is TRBD1 (6 bases). This CDR3 contains 16 residues. The V end was cut by 3 bases, the J end by 8 bases, with 19 bases between. Germline CDR1 is MGHRA and CDR2 is YSYEKL. The CDR3 bases are TGCGCCAGCAGCCAGGGGGGGACAAGCTGGTACGAAAAACTGTTTTTT. It codes for CASSQGGTSWYEKLFF.